These T cell receptor beta chains were read from a single sample in a study of identical twins. From the 5' RACE reads, TCRdb called clonotypes with MiXCR, one entry per CDR3 protein. The sample lists around 1.7 million distinct CDR3 sequences, about 30% seen once, with roughly 0.3% in the top ten. The sequencing input was cord blood. The receptors originated from a newborn girl in good health. Both conserved end residues are part of each CDR3. The D gene is left open where the match is weak. Some rows mark clone size as missing; the rest say once, few, many or name a class of expanded clone.

D | J | V | size | DNA | CDR3
- | TRBJ1-5 | TRBV28 | few | TGTGCCAGCAGGTGGGGGAGATCATGGCCCCAGCATTTT | CASRWGRSWPQHF
- | TRBJ2-3 | TRBV3-1 | - | TGTGCCAGCAGCCCTAGCGAGTCCACAGATACGCAGTATTTT | CASSPSESTDTQYF
- | TRBJ2-3 | TRBV5-1 | - | TGCGCCAGCAGCTTAGACAGGACCCGATTGGGGATCTTTATCACAGATACGCAGTATTTT | CASSLDRTRLGIFITDTQYF
TRBD2 | TRBJ2-1 | TRBV29-1 | many | TGCAGCGTGCCGACTAGCGGCGAGCAGTTCTTC | CSVPTSGEQFF
- | TRBJ2-7 | TRBV5-1 | many | TGCGCCAGCAGCTTGGATGGGTTGGACGAGCAGTACTTC | CASSLDGLDEQYF
- | TRBJ2-1 | TRBV5-1 | - | TGCGCCAGCAGCTTGGTAGCGTCGAGCTCCTACAATGAGCAGGTCTTC | CASSLVASSSYNEQVF
TRBD1 | TRBJ2-1 | TRBV4-1 | - | TGCGCCAGCAGCCAAGGCAGGGGGCGGGTAGACGAGCAGTTCTTC | CASSQGRGRVDEQFF
- | TRBJ2-7 | TRBV20-1 | few | TGCAGTGCTAGGACTAGTTTCATCTACGAGCAGTACTTC | CSARTSFIYEQYF
- | TRBJ2-3 | TRBV6-5 | few | TGTGCCAGCATCCCCGGTAGGGGGGTAGTTACGCAGTATTTT | CASIPGRGVVTQYF
- | TRBJ1-2 | TRBV4-1 | few | TGCGCCAGCAGCCGAGGATTAGTTGTCCCGCTCTATGGCTACACCTTC | CASSRGLVVPLYGYTF
- | TRBJ1-5 | TRBV15 | few | TGTGCCACCAGCAGACAGGGCAATCAGCCCCAGCATTTT | CATSRQGNQPQHF
- | TRBJ2-7 | TRBV20-1 | - | TGCAGTCGGGGCGACAGATACGAGCAGTACTTC | CSRGDRYEQYF
TRBD1 | TRBJ2-7 | TRBV28 | - | TGTGCCAGCAGACGAGACAGGGTCGTTCTCGAGCAGTACTTC | CASRRDRVVLEQYF
- | TRBJ2-1 | TRBV15 | few | TGTGCCACCAGCAGTGATATAGAGATCAATGAGCAGTTCTTC | CATSSDIEINEQFF
TRBD1 | TRBJ2-7 | TRBV6-5 | few | TGTGCCAGCAGCACAAACAGGGGTAGCTACGAGCAGTACTTC | CASSTNRGSYEQYF
TRBD2 | TRBJ2-3 | TRBV20-1 | few | TGCAGTGCTCCGACTTTTTCTAGCGGGGGGACAACAGATACGCAGTATTTT | CSAPTFSSGGTTDTQYF
- | TRBJ2-6 | TRBV20-1 | - | TGCAGTGCTAGAGACCCTACCGGGACTGGGGCCAACGTCCTGACTTTC | CSARDPTGTGANVLTF
TRBD1 | TRBJ1-6 | TRBV28 | - | TGTGCCAGCAGTTTAGGGACAGGGGGCCATATAGTTCATTCACCCCCCCACTTT | CASSLGTGGHIVHSPPHF
- | TRBJ2-1 | TRBV6-5 | - | TGTGCCAGCAGCCACGTACGCGGAGCCTCCTACAATGAGCAGTTCTTC | CASSHVRGASYNEQFF
- | TRBJ1-5 | TRBV20-1 | - | TGCAGTGCCCTGAAAGGGCAACAGCCCCAGCATTTT | CSALKGQQPQHF
- | TRBJ1-2 | TRBV30 | - | TGTGCCTGGAGTGCGCAACAGTCCTATGGCTACACCTTC | CAWSAQQSYGYTF
TRBD1 | TRBJ2-7 | TRBV20-1 | few | TGCAGTGCCCTTCCCGACAGGGCGAGAGGCTACGAGCAGTACTTC | CSALPDRARGYEQYF
- | TRBJ1-5 | TRBV14 | - | TGTGCCAGCAGCCAAGATCTAGGTCTGCCCCAGCATTTT | CASSQDLGLPQHF
TRBD2 | TRBJ2-5 | TRBV5-1 | - | TGCGCCAGCAGCTTGGCTAGCGGGGGGGCTGGAGAGACCCAGTACTTC | CASSLASGGAGETQYF
- | TRBJ2-7 | TRBV7-6 | - | TGTGCCAGCAGCTTAGCGTCAGTCTCCCTGTACGAGCAGTACTTC | CASSLASVSLYEQYF
TRBD1 | TRBJ1-2 | TRBV6-1 | - | TGTGCCAGCAGTGAACGGGACAGGGGAGGGGTGTCTCGCTATGGCTACACCTTC | CASSERDRGGVSRYGYTF
- | TRBJ1-1 | TRBV6-1 | few | TGTGCCGCGGGGCGGTACACTGAAGCTTTCTTT | CAAGRYTEAFF
- | TRBJ1-2 | TRBV12-3/TRBV12-4 | few | TGTGCCAGCAGTCCCCAGTACTATGGCTACACCTTC | CASSPQYYGYTF
- | TRBJ1-5 | TRBV24-1 | - | TGTGCCACCAGTGATCAGAGTTATCAGCCCCAGCATTTT | CATSDQSYQPQHF
TRBD2 | TRBJ2-2 | TRBV9 | - | TGTGCCAGCAGCGTAGCTACGAGCGGGGGGGCCACCGGGGAGCTGTTTTTT | CASSVATSGGATGELFF
- | TRBJ1-4 | TRBV27 | - | TGTGCCAGCAGTTTCCTCGGGCAGGGTGAAAAACTGTTTTTT | CASSFLGQGEKLFF
TRBD2 | TRBJ2-5 | TRBV9 | - | TGTGCCAGCAGCGTAGCCCTAGCGGGAGAAGAGACCCAGTACTTC | CASSVALAGEETQYF
TRBD1 | TRBJ2-1 | TRBV2 | many | TGTGCCAGCAGTTTGGACAGGGGCTCTTCTTACAATGAGCAGTTCTTC | CASSLDRGSSYNEQFF
- | TRBJ2-1 | TRBV6-4 | - | TGTGCCAGCAGTGACTGGGGGGTTAGAGAAACTGAGAGGTTCTTC | CASSDWGVRETERFF
- | TRBJ2-1 | TRBV6-5 | few | TGTGCCAGCATCTTCGGCAATCCTCCCGGGTACAATGAGCAGTTCTTC | CASIFGNPPGYNEQFF
- | TRBJ2-7 | TRBV20-1 | - | TGCAGTGCTAGATCCGCGGAACCCGCCTACGAGCAGTACTTC | CSARSAEPAYEQYF